This T cell receptor (beta chain) is drawn from a study of T-cell reconstitution after alpha-beta-depleted transplantation in children. General study points: After transplant, at about two months, alpha-beta T cells were reportedly derived from several hundred expanded graft clones. There were some patients whose high TCRbeta diversity at day 60 came from surviving recipient T cells and thymic progenitors. Fresh T-cell production supplied most of the T-cell counts and diversity seen one year after transplant.

Preparing the TCRbeta library involved the use of unique molecular identifiers. Using its own MiXCR run on the PCR reads, TCRdb lists one record per CDR3 protein. The sample carries roughly 300,000 distinct CDR3 sequences, 11% recorded once. This clonotype was seen repeatedly, ten times or more. The antigen is not known. This TCR was sampled from a male patient aged 2-10 years who had a stem cell transplant for chronic granulomatous disease, so the T cells may come from the graft donor. This specimen was peripheral blood, taken 180 days after TCRalphabeta/CD19-depleted stem cell transplant.

The CDR3 DNA follows: TGCAGTGCTAAAGACAGCCGCAATCAGCCCCAGCATTTT. This encodes CSAKDSRNQPQHF. V is TRBV20-1 and J is TRBJ1-5, with TRBD1 as a possible D gene (5 bases). This CDR3 contains 13 residues. Germline V gene lookup returns CDR1 DFQATT and CDR2 SNEGSKA (reference sequence). V gave up 4 bases and J gave up 2 bases, with 9 bases separating them.